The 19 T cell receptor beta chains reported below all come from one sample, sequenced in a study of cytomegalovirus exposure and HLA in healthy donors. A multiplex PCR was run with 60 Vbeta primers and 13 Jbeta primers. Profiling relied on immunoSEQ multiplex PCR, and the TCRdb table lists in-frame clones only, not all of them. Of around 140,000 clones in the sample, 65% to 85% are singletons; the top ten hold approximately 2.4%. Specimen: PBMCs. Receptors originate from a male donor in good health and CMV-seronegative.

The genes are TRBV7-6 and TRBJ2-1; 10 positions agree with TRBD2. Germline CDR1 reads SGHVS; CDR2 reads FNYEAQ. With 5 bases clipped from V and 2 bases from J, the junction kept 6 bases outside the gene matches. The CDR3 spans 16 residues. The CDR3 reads CASSLLAGEAYNEQFF. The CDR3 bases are TGTGCCAGCAGCCTGCTAGCGGGAGAAGCCTACAATGAGCAGTTCTTC.

The CDR3 sequence: CASSFTGVEAFF. The CDR3 nucleotides are TGTGCCAGCAGCTTTACAGGGGTTGAAGCTTTCTTT. The V gene is TRBV5-6, the J gene TRBJ1-1; 7 bases line up with TRBD1. Germline trimming cut 2 bases from V and 7 bases from J; bases unmatched to any gene: 2. The V gene's germline CDR1 is SGHDT and CDR2 YYEEEE. This CDR3 region has 12 residues.

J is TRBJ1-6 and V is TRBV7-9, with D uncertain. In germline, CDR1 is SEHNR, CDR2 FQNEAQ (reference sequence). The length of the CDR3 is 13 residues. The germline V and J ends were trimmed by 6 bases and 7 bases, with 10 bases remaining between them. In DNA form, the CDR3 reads TGTGCCAGCAGTTGGGAGGGAAATTCACCCCTCCACTTT. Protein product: CASSWEGNSPLHF.

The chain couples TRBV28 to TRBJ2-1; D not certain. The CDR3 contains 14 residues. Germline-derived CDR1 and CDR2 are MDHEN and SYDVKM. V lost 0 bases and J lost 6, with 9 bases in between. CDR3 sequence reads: CASSLWAESNEQFF. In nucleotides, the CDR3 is TGTGCCAGCAGTTTATGGGCCGAAAGCAATGAGCAGTTCTTC.

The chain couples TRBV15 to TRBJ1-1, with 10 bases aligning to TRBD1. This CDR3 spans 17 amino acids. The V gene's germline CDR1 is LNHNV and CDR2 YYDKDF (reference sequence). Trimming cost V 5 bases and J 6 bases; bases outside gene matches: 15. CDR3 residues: CATSPRTTGGVGSEAFF. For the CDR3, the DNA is TGTGCCACCAGCCCTCGTACGACAGGGGGCGTTGGGTCTGAAGCTTTCTTT.

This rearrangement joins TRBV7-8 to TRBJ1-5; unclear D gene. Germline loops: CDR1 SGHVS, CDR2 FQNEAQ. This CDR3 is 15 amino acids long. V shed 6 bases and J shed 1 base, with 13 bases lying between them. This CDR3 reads CASSPTGVSNQPQHF. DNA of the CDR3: TGTGCCAGCAGTCCCACCGGGGTGAGCAATCAGCCCCAGCATTTT.

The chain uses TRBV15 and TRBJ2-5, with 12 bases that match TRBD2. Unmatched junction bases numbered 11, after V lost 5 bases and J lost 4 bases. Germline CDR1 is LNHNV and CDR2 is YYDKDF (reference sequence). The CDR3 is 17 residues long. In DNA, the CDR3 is TGTGCCACCAGCTCAGGGACTAGCGGGTCCCCGGGAGAGACCCAGTACTTC. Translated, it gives CATSSGTSGSPGETQYF.

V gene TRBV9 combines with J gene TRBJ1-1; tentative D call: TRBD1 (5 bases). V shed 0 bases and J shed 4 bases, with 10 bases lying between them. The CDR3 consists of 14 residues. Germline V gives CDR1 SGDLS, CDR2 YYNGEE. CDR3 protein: CASSVVSGATEAFF. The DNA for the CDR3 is TGTGCCAGCAGCGTAGTCTCTGGGGCCACTGAAGCTTTCTTT.

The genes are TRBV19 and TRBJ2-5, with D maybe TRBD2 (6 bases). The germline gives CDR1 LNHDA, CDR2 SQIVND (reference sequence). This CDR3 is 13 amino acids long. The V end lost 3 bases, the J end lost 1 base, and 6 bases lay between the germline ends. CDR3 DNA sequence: TGTGCCAGTAGTATGCGGGGCCAAGAGACCCAGTACTTC. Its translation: CASSMRGQETQYF.

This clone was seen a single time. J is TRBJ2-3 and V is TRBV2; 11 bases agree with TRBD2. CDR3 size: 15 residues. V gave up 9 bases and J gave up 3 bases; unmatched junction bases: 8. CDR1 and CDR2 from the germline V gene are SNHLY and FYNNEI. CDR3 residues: CASIRSGRVTDTQYF. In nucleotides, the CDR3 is TGTGCCAGTATCCGTAGCGGGAGGGTTACAGATACGCAGTATTTT.

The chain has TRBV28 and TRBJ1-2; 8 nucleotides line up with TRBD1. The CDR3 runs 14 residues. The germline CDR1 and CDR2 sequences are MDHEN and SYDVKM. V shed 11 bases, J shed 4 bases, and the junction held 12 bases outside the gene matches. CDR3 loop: CASHPGTGIYGYTF. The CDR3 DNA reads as TGTGCCTCCCATCCCGGGACAGGAATCTATGGCTACACCTTC.

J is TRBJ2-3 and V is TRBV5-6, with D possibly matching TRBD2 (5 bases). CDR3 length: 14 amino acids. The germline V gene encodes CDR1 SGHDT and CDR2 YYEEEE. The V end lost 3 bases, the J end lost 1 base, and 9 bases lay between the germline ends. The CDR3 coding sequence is TGTGCCAGCAGCTGGACTCTCCGCACAGATACGCAGTATTTT. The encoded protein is CASSWTLRTDTQYF.

CDR3 in amino acids: CASSLKALTYEQYF. The CDR3 region has the DNA TGTGCCAGCAGCTTAAAAGCGTTAACCTACGAGCAGTACTTC. The chain joins TRBV7-2 to TRBJ2-7, with unresolved D. The CDR3 runs to 14 residues. V was cut by 2 bases and J by 2 bases, with 10 bases left in between. The V gene's germline CDR1 is SGHTA and CDR2 FQGNSA.

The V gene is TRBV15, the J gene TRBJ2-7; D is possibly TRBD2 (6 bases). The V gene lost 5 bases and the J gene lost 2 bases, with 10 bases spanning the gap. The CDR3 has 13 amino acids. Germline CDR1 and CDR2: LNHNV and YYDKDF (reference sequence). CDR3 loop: CATSPRLAYEQYF. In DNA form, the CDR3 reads TGTGCCACCAGCCCACGACTAGCCTACGAGCAGTACTTC.

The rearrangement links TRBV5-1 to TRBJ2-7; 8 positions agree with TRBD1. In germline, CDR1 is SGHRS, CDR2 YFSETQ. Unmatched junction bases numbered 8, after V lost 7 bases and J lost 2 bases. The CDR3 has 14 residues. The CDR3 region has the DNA TGCGCCAGCTCCCCGGACAGGGTAACCTACGAGCAGTACTTC. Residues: CASSPDRVTYEQYF.

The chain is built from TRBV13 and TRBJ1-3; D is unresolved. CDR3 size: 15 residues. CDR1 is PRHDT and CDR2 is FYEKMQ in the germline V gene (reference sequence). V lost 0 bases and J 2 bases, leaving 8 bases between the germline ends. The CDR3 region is CASSLGTRAGNTIYF. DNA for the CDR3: TGTGCCAGCAGCTTAGGCACCCGAGCTGGAAACACCATATATTTT.

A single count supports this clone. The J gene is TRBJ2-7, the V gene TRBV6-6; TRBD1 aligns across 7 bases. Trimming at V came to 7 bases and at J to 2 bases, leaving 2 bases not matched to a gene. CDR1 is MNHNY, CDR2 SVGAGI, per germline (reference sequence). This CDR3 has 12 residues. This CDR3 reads CASTGGTYEQYF. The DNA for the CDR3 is TGTGCCAGCACAGGGGGAACCTACGAGCAGTACTTC.

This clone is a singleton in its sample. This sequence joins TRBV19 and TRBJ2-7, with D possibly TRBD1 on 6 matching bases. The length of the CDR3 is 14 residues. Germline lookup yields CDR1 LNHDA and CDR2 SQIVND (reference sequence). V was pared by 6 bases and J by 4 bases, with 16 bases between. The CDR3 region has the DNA TGTGCCAGTAGCCCCGTTTACAGGGAGTACGAGCAGTACTTC. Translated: CASSPVYREYEQYF.

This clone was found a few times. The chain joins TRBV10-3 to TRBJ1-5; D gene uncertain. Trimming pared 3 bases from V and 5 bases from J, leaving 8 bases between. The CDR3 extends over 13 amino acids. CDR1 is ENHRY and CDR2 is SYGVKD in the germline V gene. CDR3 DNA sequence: TGTGCCATCAGTGACAGTCCCTATCAGCCCCAGCATTTT. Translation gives CAISDSPYQPQHF.